This entry lists 23 T cell receptor beta chains sequenced from one sample in a study of T-cell reconstitution after alpha-beta-depleted transplantation in children. Unique molecular identifiers were incorporated during preparation of the TCRbeta library. TCRdb used MiXCR to reprocess the PCR reads, holding one entry per CDR3 protein. This sample carries 530,000 or so distinct CDR3 sequences, roughly a quarter of them seen once, and the ten largest clones take around 36%. The material sequenced was PBMCs, taken before TCRalphabeta/CD19-depleted stem cell transplant. Receptors were obtained from a boy in the first two years of life with Wiskott-Aldrich syndrome, due to receive a stem cell transplant.

In its sample, this clonotype was seen a few times. V gene TRBV20-1 combines with J gene TRBJ2-3, with 16 nucleotides matching TRBD2. There are 16 residues in the CDR3. CDR1 is DFQATT and CDR2 is SNEGSKA in the germline V gene (reference sequence). The J segment lost 5 bases and the V segment lost 3 bases, leaving 5 bases of the junction unmatched. Here the CDR3 reads CSARGLAGGPGDTQYF. CDR3 in DNA: TGCAGTGCTAGGGGACTAGCGGGAGGGCCGGGAGATACGCAGTATTTT.

The chain couples TRBV7-6 to TRBJ2-5; D is possibly TRBD1 (6 bases). The germline gives CDR1 SGHVS, CDR2 FNYEAQ. The CDR3 loop spans 15 amino acids. V was cut by 1 base and J by 7 bases, with 16 bases left in between. In nucleotides, the CDR3 is TGTGCCAGCAGCTTAGATGTGGCCAGGGGTGGGACCCAGTACTTC. Its protein product is CASSLDVARGGTQYF.

V gene TRBV3-1 combines with J gene TRBJ1-3, with 7 bases matching TRBD1. Per the germline V gene, CDR1 is LGHDT and CDR2 is YNNKEL (reference sequence). There are 19 residues in the CDR3. The CDR3 bases are TGTACCATCAGAATGGCCGTGTCGGACAGGACCTCCTCTGGAAACACCATATATTTT. It specifies CTIRMAVSDRTSSGNTIYF.

There are a few counts of this clonotype. The chain recombines TRBV20-1 with TRBJ2-1; perhaps TRBD2 as D (6 bases). The CDR3 contains 16 residues. The germline V gene has CDR1 DFQATT and CDR2 SNEGSKA (reference sequence). V was pared by 4 bases and J by 0 bases, with 16 bases between. In DNA, the CDR3 is TGCAGTGCTACAGGTGTGGGGGGTAGCTCCTACAATGAGCAGTTCTTC. It specifies CSATGVGGSSYNEQFF.

The chain links TRBV6-6 to TRBJ2-7; D remains ambiguous. Per the germline V gene, CDR1 is MNHNY and CDR2 is SVGAGI (reference sequence). The CDR3 covers 12 residues. Trimming cost V 0 bases and J 7 bases, with 7 bases left between them. The CDR3 loop is CASSYSAEEQYF. DNA of the CDR3: TGTGCCAGCAGTTACTCTGCCGAAGAGCAGTACTTC.

The chain links TRBV20-1 to TRBJ1-5; D uncertain. The CDR3 covers 14 residues. Germline CDR1 and CDR2: DFQATT and SNEGSKA (reference sequence). Trimming stripped 3 bases from V and 2 bases from J, with 11 bases between. The CDR3 protein is CSASSGNGNQPQHF. DNA for the CDR3: TGCAGTGCTAGTTCGGGGAATGGCAATCAGCCCCAGCATTTT.

This chain connects TRBV7-3 to TRBJ1-1; TRBD1 matches at 9 bases. Germline-derived CDR1 and CDR2 are SGHTA and FQGTGA. The CDR3 is 13 residues long. The trim removed 5 bases at V and 8 bases at J, leaving 6 bases unmatched. The CDR3 spells CASSQDRGSEAFF. CDR3 bases: TGTGCCAGCAGCCAGGACAGGGGATCGGAAGCTTTCTTT.

The chain carries TRBV5-5 and TRBJ2-4; tentatively, D is TRBD2 (6 bases). The germline V gene encodes CDR1 SGHKS and CDR2 YYEKEE (reference sequence). The ends were cut back, 4 bases at V and 5 bases at J, with 16 bases in the middle. This CDR3 region has 15 residues. The CDR3 sequence: CASSVSWGGQNIQYF. CDR3 nucleotide sequence: TGTGCCAGCAGCGTTTCATGGGGAGGTCAAAACATTCAGTACTTC.

The chain links TRBV12-3 or TRBV12-4 to TRBJ2-1; tentative D call: TRBD1 (5 bases). The V end was cut by 5 bases, the J end by 6 bases, with 17 bases between. The CDR3 is 15 amino acids. For the CDR3, the DNA is TGTGCCAGCAGTCCAGACAGAAGGGCTGGCAATGAGCAGTTCTTC. Translating gives CASSPDRRAGNEQFF.

The V and J genes are TRBV18 and TRBJ1-1; 8 bases agree with TRBD1. The trim removed 4 bases at V and 5 bases at J, leaving 9 bases unmatched. The CDR3 loop spans 15 amino acids. Per germline, CDR1 KGHSH and CDR2 LQKENI. CDR3 in amino acids: CASSQSRTGGTEAFF. DNA of the CDR3: TGTGCCAGCTCACAGTCTCGCACAGGGGGAACTGAAGCTTTCTTT.

The V gene is TRBV20-1, the J gene TRBJ1-1, with TRBD1 identical over 9 bases. This CDR3 region has 16 residues. Germline trimming cut 4 bases from V and 7 bases from J; bases unmatched to any gene: 16. CDR1 and CDR2 from the germline V gene are DFQATT and SNEGSKA (reference sequence). The CDR3 reads CSATGTGPMTGNEAFF. As DNA, the CDR3 is TGCAGTGCTACCGGGACAGGGCCGATGACGGGGAATGAAGCTTTCTTT.

In nucleotides, the CDR3 is TGCAGTGCTAGCCCCCGGGGAGAAATCTATAGCAATCAGCCCCAGCATTTT. This codes for CSASPRGEIYSNQPQHF. The chain is built from TRBV20-1 and TRBJ1-5; D is unclear. The germline V and J ends were trimmed by 3 bases and 0 bases, with 18 bases remaining between them. The CDR3 sequence is 17 residues long. The germline CDR1 and CDR2 sequences are DFQATT and SNEGSKA (reference sequence).

The chain recombines TRBV27 with TRBJ2-2; TRBD2 aligns across 9 bases. The CDR3 runs to 17 residues. Unmatched junction bases numbered 12, after V lost 4 bases and J lost 6 bases. Germline-derived CDR1 and CDR2 are MNHEY and SMNVEV (reference sequence). CDR3 amino acids: CASSWFRGRAISGELFF. Here the CDR3 DNA reads TGTGCCAGCAGTTGGTTTCGCGGGAGGGCCATTTCCGGGGAGCTGTTTTTT.

This chain joins TRBV7-3 and TRBJ2-1; 8 positions match TRBD2. Germline loops: CDR1 SGHTA, CDR2 FQGTGA. Losses at the gene ends were 4 bases for V and 3 bases for J; bases not matched to a gene: 5. This CDR3 region has 15 residues. The CDR3 here is CASSSGGGVYNEQFF. The CDR3 bases are TGTGCCAGCAGCTCGGGGGGGGGAGTCTACAATGAGCAGTTCTTC.

This clonotype was recorded a few times. V and J are TRBV12-3 or TRBV12-4 and TRBJ2-1, with TRBD1 matching over 10 bases. CDR3 length: 15 residues. V was clipped by 7 bases and J by 7 bases; unmatched bases: 10. The CDR3 sequence: CASKGTGAKDNEQFF. CDR3 bases: TGTGCCAGCAAGGGGACAGGGGCAAAGGATAATGAGCAGTTCTTC.

This rearrangement joins TRBV10-3 to TRBJ2-7; TRBD2 matches at 9 bases. Germline CDR1 ENHRY, CDR2 SYGVKD. This CDR3 spans 16 amino acids. The V gene end was trimmed by 0 bases and the J gene end by 4 bases; junction bases not matched to a gene: 7. CDR3 nucleotides: TGTGCCATCAGTGAGTCTGAGGTAGCGGGAGCGTACGAGCAGTACTTC. Protein: CAISESEVAGAYEQYF.

A few counts support this clonotype. The chain joins TRBV11-2 to TRBJ2-6, with 13 nucleotides matching TRBD2. V trimming: 5 bases; J trimming: 0 bases; junction bases outside the gene matches: 7. Germline CDR1 reads SGHAT; CDR2 reads FQNNGV. CDR3 length: 19 amino acids. The CDR3 region is CASSPTSGRKGSGANVLTF. CDR3 coding DNA: TGTGCCAGCAGCCCGACTAGCGGGAGGAAGGGCTCTGGGGCCAACGTCCTGACTTTC.

The genes are TRBV20-1 and TRBJ2-1, with a tentative D call TRBD1 (5 bases). The length of the CDR3 is 12 residues. Germline V gene sequence: CDR1 DFQATT, CDR2 SNEGSKA (reference sequence). Deletions cut 5 bases from V and 7 bases from J, with 12 bases between. For the CDR3, the DNA is TGCAGTGCTTTCAGGGTAGGAAATGAGCAGTTCTTC. Residues: CSAFRVGNEQFF.

V is TRBV7-7 and J is TRBJ2-5, with D tentatively TRBD1 (5 bases). The CDR3 has 13 residues. Trimming left V 1 base short and J 7 bases short, with 10 bases between. Germline values: CDR1 SSHAT, CDR2 FNYEAQ (reference sequence). CDR3 sequence (DNA): TGTGCCAGCAGCTTAGAACAGGCCGGGACCCAGTACTTC. Translated: CASSLEQAGTQYF.

This clonotype was counted a few times. The chain employs TRBV7-3 and TRBJ2-1; 9 bases agree with TRBD2. The junction had 3 bases not matched to a gene; V was cut back by 3 bases and J by 9 bases. Germline CDR1 is SGHTA and CDR2 is FQGTGA. The CDR3 runs 13 residues. CDR3: CASSFSGSAEQFF. The DNA of the CDR3 is TGTGCCAGCAGCTTTAGCGGGAGTGCTGAGCAGTTCTTC.

V gene TRBV5-1 combines with J gene TRBJ2-3; D call uncertain. Germline assignment: CDR1 SGHRS and CDR2 YFSETQ. The CDR3 has 14 residues. V was trimmed by 2 bases and J by 2 bases, leaving 9 bases between them. The CDR3 loop is CASSLLQITDTQYF. In DNA, the CDR3 is TGCGCCAGCAGCTTATTACAAATCACAGATACGCAGTATTTT.

CDR3 nucleotide sequence: TGTGCCAGCAAACAAACACAGGGTTTGGAGACCCAGTACTTC. Its translation is CASKQTQGLETQYF. V usage is TRBV3-1 and J usage is TRBJ2-5, with D perhaps TRBD1 (6 bases). The CDR3 covers 14 residues. The germline V gene encodes CDR1 LGHDT and CDR2 YNNKEL (reference sequence). With 7 bases removed from V and 5 bases from J, the gap between germline ends came to 17 bases.

This clonotype has a handful of counts. This rearrangement joins TRBV20-1 to TRBJ2-5, with 11 bases aligning to TRBD2. This CDR3 is 17 amino acids long. The germline V gene encodes CDR1 DFQATT and CDR2 SNEGSKA (reference sequence). The ends lost 0 bases at V and 3 bases at J; junction bases unmatched: 9. CDR3 nucleotides: TGCAGTGCTAGAGATAGCCTAGCGGGAGGACTAAAAGAGACCCAGTACTTC. Its protein is CSARDSLAGGLKETQYF.